This T cell receptor (beta chain) appears in the sequencing data of a study of control samples from healthy donors and cancer patients. CDR3 length: 14 residues. Germline CDR1 SGHRS, CDR2 YFSETQ. V shed 1 base and J shed 1 base, with 8 bases lying between them. Produced via immunoSEQ multiplex PCR; TCRdb's table is partial and in-frame only. The table shows 96,000 or so clones, with 90% to 95% occurring only once. This sequence originates from a man younger than 35 in good health. V usage is TRBV5-1 and J usage is TRBJ1-1; D not certain. Sequenced sample: blood. The CDR3: CASSLPMGNTEAFF. CDR3 nucleotide sequence: TGCGCCAGCAGCTTGCCCATGGGGAACACTGAAGCTTTCTTT. Drawing the rest from reference TRBV5-1 and TRBJ1-1, the complete variable domain is KAGVTQTPRYLIKTRGQQVTLSCSPISGHRSVSWYQQTPGQGLQFLFEYFSETQRNKGNFPGRFSGRQFSNSRSEMNVSTLELGDSALYLCASSLPMGNTEAFFGQGTRLTVV.